Here is one T cell receptor beta chain with its context. Its antigen remains undetermined. Per-nucleotide qualities are absent, and no much larger clonotype sits a single base away. Each collaborating institution followed its own protocols to collect whole blood in K2EDTA tubes. For TCRbeta analysis, collaborator samples were shipped as frozen whole blood, as isolated PBMCs, or as DNA extracted from either sample type. This specimen belongs to a study of blood T cell repertoires in COVID-19 (dated by TCRdb to between 2020 and 2021). Regarding the research as a whole: Collaborator samples came from the United States, Italy and Spain and covered acute and convalescent phases of COVID-19. The prospective study material was composed of cDNA or gDNA derived from T cells, B-cell-depleted T cells, or PBMCs. Samples were obtained from the ongoing ImmuneRACE study (first 160 participants) and from some 1,200 subjects provided by 6 global collaborators. Deeply sampled blood TCRbeta repertoires from subjects exposed to, actively infected with, or recovered from COVID-19 were included in the dataset. The repertoires were released in a freely available public database intended as a resource for research on the immune response to SARS-CoV-2. The sample metadata nearly always contained a de-identified subject ID, COVID-19 status, age in years and sex. Where available, HLA class I and class II types were taken from metadata supplied by the sample provider and were not determined by assay-based typing.

V and J lose 4 bases and 4 bases, and a span of 10 bases separates them. Spanning cysteine to phenylalanine, the CDR3 consists of 13 amino acids. The retained sequence is limited to the CDR3, 39 bases, with the frame set at the first base. For CDR1 and CDR2, the germline V gene lists KGHSH and LQKENI. General conclusions and limits of the study: Clinical and demographic metadata were provided uncurated, with the amount varying by source and participant.

The immunoSEQ Assay, a bias-controlled multiplex PCR, was used to amplify TCRbeta CDR3 regions from genomic DNA. For the original study's pipeline: The number of nucleated cells in each sample was estimated by amplification of reference gene primers within the assay. Sequence reads were collapsed and filtered to measure the absolute abundance of every unique TCRbeta CDR3 rearrangement. Productive Simpson clonality was computed per sample as the square root of Simpson's diversity index over productive rearrangements. TCRdb re-hosts the immuneACCESS table, in-frame sequences only. Its copies lack some clones; in the studies checked, an unresolved V gene accounts for under half of them, and the cause for the rest is not known. Clone size and the V and J calls come from that table; the DNA yielded D and trimming. This sample holds over 100,000 clones; about four fifths were observed only once. The ten top clones hold approximately 12% of the sample.

This sequence was found in a woman aged 60-75 years with acute or convalescent COVID-19. Rearrangement joined TRBV18 to TRBJ1-2; no D segment can be confidently identified. Source material: peripheral blood. The DNA is TGTGCCAGCTCACTCGAAAGCGGCTATGGCTACACCTTC. Its translation is CASSLESGYGYTF.